Detailed here is one T cell receptor (beta chain). One end of the junction is discordant with germline, which a read error may explain. In the same sample, other DNA sequences code for this CDR3. All glioblastoma patients lacked an isocitrate dehydrogenase mutation. The data were obtained in a study of glioma-infiltrating T cells after dendritic cell vaccination. The wider study: Between about 2003 and 2013, patients got autologous tumor lysate-pulsed dendritic cell vaccines. Three intradermal dendritic cell vaccine injections were given every two weeks.

Germline V gives CDR1 LGHNA, CDR2 YNFKEQ. CDR3 size: 14 residues. Up to about 2 ug genomic DNA was used for TCRB CDR3 amplification. Profiled with immunoSEQ multiplex PCR; TCRdb holds only in-frame clones, not every one. The sample yields nearly 85,000 clones, about 90% seen once. This specimen was blood, taken before dendritic cell vaccination. V and J are TRBV4-2 and TRBJ2-7; D is possibly TRBD2 (6 bases). The sequence was obtained from a human donor with glioblastoma. This CDR3 reads CASSQAGGSDEQYF. CDR3 bases: TGTGCCAGTAGCCAAGCAGGAGGGTCGGACGAGCAGTACTTC.